This passage covers 10 T cell receptor beta chains from one sample sequenced in a study of cytomegalovirus exposure and HLA in healthy donors. The PCR employed 60 Vbeta primers together with 13 Jbeta primers. The repertoire was sequenced with immunoSEQ multiplex PCR; TCRdb's copy has only in-frame clones and lacks some. Here the sample spans 120,000 or so clones, roughly 80% being singletons. Sequences were obtained from PBMCs. These receptors all come from a male donor in good health and CMV-seronegative.

A single count supports this clone. The rearrangement uses TRBV10-3 and TRBJ1-5; 10 nucleotides align to TRBD1. The CDR3 has 14 residues. V was pared by 4 bases and J by 6 bases, with 3 bases of the junction left unmatched. Germline V gene sequence: CDR1 ENHRY, CDR2 SYGVKD. CDR3 protein: CAISATGGTQPQHF. Written as DNA, the CDR3 is TGTGCCATCAGTGCGACAGGGGGCACTCAGCCCCAGCATTTT.

The chain combines TRBV7-2 with TRBJ1-5; 9 bases are a match to TRBD1. The CDR3 is made up of 14 amino acids. Germline V gene lookup returns CDR1 SGHTA and CDR2 FQGNSA. V gave up 5 bases and J gave up 4 bases; unmatched junction bases: 3. CDR3 region: CASSTGTGNQPQHF. In DNA, the CDR3 is TGTGCCAGCAGCACCGGGACAGGGAATCAGCCCCAGCATTTT. Looking up the rest from reference TRBV7-2 and TRBJ1-5 gives the full variable domain: GAGVSQSPSNKVTEKGKDVELRCDPISGHTALYWYRQSLGQGLEFLIYFQGNSAPDKSGLPSDRFSAERTGGSVSTLTIQRTQQEDSAVYLCASSTGTGNQPQHFGDGTRLSIL.

This clone was observed a single time. The genes are TRBV4-1 and TRBJ2-7; weak D call: TRBD1 (8 bases). V was trimmed by 4 bases and J by 4 bases, leaving 17 bases between them. Per germline, CDR1 MGHRA and CDR2 YSYEKL. The CDR3 extends over 15 amino acids. DNA of the CDR3: TGCGCCAGCAGCCCATACAGGGGGGGACAGTACGAGCAGTACTTC. It codes for CASSPYRGGQYEQYF.

The chain employs TRBV4-1 and TRBJ1-1; D might be TRBD1 (6 bases). The CDR3 has 15 amino acids. V was shortened by 6 bases and J by 3 bases, with 17 bases between the two germline ends. Germline loops: CDR1 MGHRA, CDR2 YSYEKL. The CDR3 bases are TGCGCCAGCAGGAATCAAGGGGGGAGGGACACTGAAGCTTTCTTT. Its translation is CASRNQGGRDTEAFF.

This clone was detected a few times. The chain combines TRBV15 with TRBJ2-1, with 10 bases matching TRBD1. Unmatched junction bases numbered 3, after V lost 2 bases and J lost 2 bases. Germline values: CDR1 LNHNV, CDR2 YYDKDF (reference sequence). The CDR3 has 16 residues. The DNA for the CDR3 is TGTGCCACCAGCAGACTGACAGGGGGCGCCTACAATGAGCAGTTCTTC. It encodes CATSRLTGGAYNEQFF.

This clone was counted between two and nine times. The chain carries TRBV19 and TRBJ1-2; D gene unclear. V was pared by 2 bases and J by 2 bases, with 6 bases between. This CDR3 spans 13 amino acids. Germline V gene data show CDR1 as LNHDA and CDR2 as SQIVND (reference sequence). The chain's CDR3 is CASSISRNYGYTF. CDR3 DNA: TGTGCCAGTAGTATATCCAGGAACTATGGCTACACCTTC.

On this clone itself: A junction end diverges from the germline sequence, so it may reflect a read error. V gene TRBV5-1 combines with J gene TRBJ2-6; D possibly corresponds to TRBD1 (5 bases). The CDR3 contains 15 residues. CDR1 SGHRS and CDR2 YFSETQ come from the germline V gene. For the CDR3, the DNA is TGCGCCAGCAGTTTGCTTAACTCTGGGGCCAACGGCCTGACTTTC. It yields the protein CASSLLNSGANGLTF.

This chain uses TRBV30 with TRBJ2-7, with D maybe TRBD1 (6 bases). V shed 1 base and J shed 0 bases, with 16 bases lying between them. The CDR3 runs 16 residues. Germline CDR1 GTSNPN, CDR2 SVGIG (reference sequence). In DNA form, the CDR3 reads TGTGCCTGGAGTGCCCCGGGACAACCAAGCTCCTACGAGCAGTACTTC. This translates into CAWSAPGQPSSYEQYF.

V usage is TRBV10-1 and J usage is TRBJ2-7; 11 nucleotides line up with TRBD2. V shed 4 bases and J 5 bases; nucleotides not matched to a gene: 16. The CDR3 has 18 residues. CDR1 is WNHNN, CDR2 SYGVQD, per germline (reference sequence). The CDR3 reads CASSVLELAGAVCHEQYF. The CDR3 DNA reads as TGCGCCAGCAGTGTATTAGAACTAGCGGGAGCGGTCTGCCACGAGCAGTACTTC.

The chain is built from TRBV7-9 and TRBJ1-1; TRBD1 matches at 7 bases. The CDR3 is made up of 15 amino acids. Germline V gene sequence: CDR1 SEHNR, CDR2 FQNEAQ (reference sequence). After removal of 5 bases from V and 6 bases from J, the junction contained 12 bases not matched to a gene. In DNA, the CDR3 is TGTGCCAGCAGCCCCCAGGGGGTGAGGCGCCCTGAAGCTTTCTTT. It encodes CASSPQGVRRPEAFF.